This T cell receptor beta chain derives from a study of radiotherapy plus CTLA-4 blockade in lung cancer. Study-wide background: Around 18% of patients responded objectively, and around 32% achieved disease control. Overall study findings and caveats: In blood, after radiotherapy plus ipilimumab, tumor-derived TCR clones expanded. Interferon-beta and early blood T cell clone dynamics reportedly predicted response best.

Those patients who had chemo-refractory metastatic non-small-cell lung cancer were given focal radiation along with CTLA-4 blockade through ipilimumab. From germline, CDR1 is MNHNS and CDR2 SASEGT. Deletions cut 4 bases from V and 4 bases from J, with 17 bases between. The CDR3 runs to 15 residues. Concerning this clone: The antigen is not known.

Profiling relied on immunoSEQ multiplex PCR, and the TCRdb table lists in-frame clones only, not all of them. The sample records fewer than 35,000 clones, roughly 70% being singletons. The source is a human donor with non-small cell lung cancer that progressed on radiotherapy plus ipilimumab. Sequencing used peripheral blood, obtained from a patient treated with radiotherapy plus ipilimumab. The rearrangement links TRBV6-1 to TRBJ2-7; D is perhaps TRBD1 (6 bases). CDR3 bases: TGTGCCAGCAGTGCGTCGTCCGGGACAACTTACGAGCAGTACTTC. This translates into CASSASSGTTYEQYF.